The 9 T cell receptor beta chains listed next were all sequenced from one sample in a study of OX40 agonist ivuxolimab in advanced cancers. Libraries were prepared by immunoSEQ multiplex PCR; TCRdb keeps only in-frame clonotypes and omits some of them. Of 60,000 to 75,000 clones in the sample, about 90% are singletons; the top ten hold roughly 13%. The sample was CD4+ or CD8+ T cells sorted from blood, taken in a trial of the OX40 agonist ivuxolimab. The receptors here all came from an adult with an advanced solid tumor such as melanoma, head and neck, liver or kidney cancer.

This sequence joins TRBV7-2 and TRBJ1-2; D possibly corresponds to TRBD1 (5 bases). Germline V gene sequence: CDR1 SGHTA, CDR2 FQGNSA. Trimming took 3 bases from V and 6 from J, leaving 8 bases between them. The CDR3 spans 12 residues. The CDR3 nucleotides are TGTGCCAGCAGCTTTCCAGGGAATGGCTACACCTTC. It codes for CASSFPGNGYTF.

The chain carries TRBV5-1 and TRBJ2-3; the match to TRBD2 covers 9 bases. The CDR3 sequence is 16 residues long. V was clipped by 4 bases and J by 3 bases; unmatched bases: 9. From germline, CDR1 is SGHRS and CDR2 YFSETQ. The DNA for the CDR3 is TGCGCCAGCAGCCCCGTGCGGGAGGGTAGGACAGATACGCAGTATTTT. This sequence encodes CASSPVREGRTDTQYF. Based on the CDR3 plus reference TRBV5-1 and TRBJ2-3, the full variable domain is KAGVTQTPRYLIKTRGQQVTLSCSPISGHRSVSWYQQTPGQGLQFLFEYFSETQRNKGNFPGRFSGRQFSNSRSEMNVSTLELGDSALYLCASSPVREGRTDTQYFGPGTRLTVL.

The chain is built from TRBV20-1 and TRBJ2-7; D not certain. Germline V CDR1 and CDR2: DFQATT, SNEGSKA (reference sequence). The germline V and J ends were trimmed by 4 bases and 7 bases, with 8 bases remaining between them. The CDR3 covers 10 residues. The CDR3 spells CSANVGEQYF. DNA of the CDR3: TGCAGTGCTAATGTGGGGGAGCAGTACTTC.

The CDR3 here is CASSGTSGERYNEQFF. The CDR3 nucleotides are TGTGCCAGCAGCGGAACTAGCGGGGAAAGGTACAATGAGCAGTTCTTC. This chain joins TRBV9 and TRBJ2-1, with 10 bases matching TRBD2. The length of the CDR3 is 16 residues. V gave up 3 bases and J gave up 4 bases; unmatched junction bases: 7. The germline CDR1 and CDR2 sequences are SGDLS and YYNGEE.

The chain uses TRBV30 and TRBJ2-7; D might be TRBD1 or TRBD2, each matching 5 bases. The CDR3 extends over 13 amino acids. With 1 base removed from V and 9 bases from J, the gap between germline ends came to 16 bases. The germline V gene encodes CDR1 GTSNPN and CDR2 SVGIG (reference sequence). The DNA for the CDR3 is TGTGCCTGGAGTGAAGGGGACCGACAGCTGCAGTACTTC. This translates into CAWSEGDRQLQYF.

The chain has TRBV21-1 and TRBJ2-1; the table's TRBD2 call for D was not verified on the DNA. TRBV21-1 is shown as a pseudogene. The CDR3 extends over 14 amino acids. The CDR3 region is CASRRGRSYNEQFF. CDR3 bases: TGTGCCAGCAGACGGGGGAGATCCTACAATGAGCAGTTCTTC.

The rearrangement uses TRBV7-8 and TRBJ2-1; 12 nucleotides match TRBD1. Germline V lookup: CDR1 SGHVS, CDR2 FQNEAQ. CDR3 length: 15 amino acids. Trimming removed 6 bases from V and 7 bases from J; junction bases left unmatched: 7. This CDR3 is CASSQPGQGANEQFF. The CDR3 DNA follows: TGTGCCAGCAGTCAACCGGGACAGGGGGCGAATGAGCAGTTCTTC.

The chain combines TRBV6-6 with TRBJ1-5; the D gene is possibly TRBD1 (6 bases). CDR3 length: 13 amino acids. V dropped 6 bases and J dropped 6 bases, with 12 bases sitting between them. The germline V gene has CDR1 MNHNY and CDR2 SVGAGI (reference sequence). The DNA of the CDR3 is TGTGCCAGCAGAGGGGGGCTGAGTCAGCCCCAGCATTTT. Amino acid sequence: CASRGGLSQPQHF.

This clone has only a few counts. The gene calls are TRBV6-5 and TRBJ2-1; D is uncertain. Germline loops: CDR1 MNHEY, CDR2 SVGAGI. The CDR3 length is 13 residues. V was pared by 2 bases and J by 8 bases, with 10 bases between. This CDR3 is CASSYRGRDEQFF. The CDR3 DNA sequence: TGTGCCAGCAGTTACCGTGGACGAGATGAGCAGTTCTTC.